Shown below are 20 T cell receptor beta chains from a single sample sequenced in a study of shared clonotypes between healthy human individuals. Assay: immunoSEQ multiplex PCR; the TCRdb copy retains only in-frame clones and omits some. This table has roughly 810,000 clones, 90% to 97% appearing once. Terminally differentiated effector memory CD45RA+ cells were left out of the naive CD8 fraction, which was CD45RO-negative and positively selected for CCR7. Material for sequencing was naive CD8+ T cells sorted from blood. The receptor set was obtained from a man in his thirties or forties in good health.

The chain links TRBV27 to TRBJ1-2, with D tentatively TRBD1 (6 bases). CDR1 and CDR2 from the germline V gene are MNHEY and SMNVEV (reference sequence). V dropped 3 bases and J dropped 2 bases, with 10 bases sitting between them. The CDR3 loop spans 14 amino acids. CDR3 sequence reads: CASSFIQGNYGYTF. The CDR3 nucleotides read TGTGCCAGCAGTTTTATACAGGGCAACTATGGCTACACCTTC.

This clone was picked up one time. The chain uses TRBV9 and TRBJ2-3; no clear D gene. The CDR3 consists of 14 residues. Germline V lookup: CDR1 SGDLS, CDR2 YYNGEE. Trimming took off 2 bases at V and 4 bases at J, with 11 bases between the two ends. CDR3 protein: CASSVGDLPDTQYF. Written as DNA, the CDR3 is TGTGCCAGCAGCGTTGGGGATCTGCCAGATACGCAGTATTTT. Filled out from reference TRBV9 and TRBJ2-3, the complete variable domain reads DSGVTQTPKHLITATGQRVTLRCSPRSGDLSVYWYQQSLDQGLQFLIQYYNGEERAKGNILERFSAQQFPDLHSELNLSSLELGDSALYFCASSVGDLPDTQYFGPGTRLTVL.

The chain couples TRBV27 to TRBJ2-7, with 7 bases lining up with TRBD2. Germline V CDR1 and CDR2: MNHEY, SMNVEV (reference sequence). The CDR3 covers 14 residues. The trim removed 4 bases at V and 2 bases at J, leaving 5 bases unmatched. The CDR3 here is CASSWGGGTYEQYF. The CDR3 DNA is TGTGCCAGCAGTTGGGGCGGGGGAACCTACGAGCAGTACTTC.

The gene calls are TRBV28 and TRBJ2-7; 7 nucleotides align to TRBD1. The CDR3 loop spans 13 amino acids. Unmatched junction bases numbered 5, after V lost 5 bases and J lost 4 bases. Looked up from germline, CDR1 is MDHEN and CDR2 is SYDVKM. This CDR3 is CASSPTGRYEQYF. CDR3 sequence (DNA): TGTGCCAGCAGTCCGACAGGGAGATACGAGCAGTACTTC.

Only a few counts were recorded for this clone. This chain connects TRBV7-8 to TRBJ2-7; D may correspond to TRBD1 or TRBD2 (5 bases each). There are 14 residues in the CDR3. Trimming shortened V by 5 bases and J by 3 bases, and 14 bases separated the two germline ends. Looked up from germline, CDR1 is SGHVS and CDR2 is FQNEAQ. The CDR3 sequence is CASSDRDGSYEQYF. DNA of the CDR3: TGTGCCAGCAGCGACCGGGACGGAAGCTACGAGCAGTACTTC.

The chain recombines TRBV28 with TRBJ1-2, with a tentative D call TRBD1 (5 bases). Germline CDR1 reads MDHEN; CDR2 reads SYDVKM. Between the trimmed V and J ends, which lost 3 bases and 0 bases, there was a span of 11 bases. The CDR3 has 15 residues. Here the CDR3 reads CASSFQGSTNYGYTF. The CDR3 DNA follows: TGTGCCAGCAGTTTCCAGGGTTCCACTAACTATGGCTACACCTTC.

Concerning this clone: Other DNA variants within this sample encode the same CDR3. This rearrangement joins TRBV27 to TRBJ2-7, with D possibly TRBD1 on 5 matching bases. Germline V gives CDR1 MNHEY, CDR2 SMNVEV (reference sequence). V was cut by 2 bases and J by 3 bases, with 11 bases left in between. CDR3 size: 14 residues. The CDR3 DNA sequence: TGTGCCAGCAGTTTAGGCGCAGGGAACTACGAGCAGTACTTC. As protein: CASSLGAGNYEQYF.

The genes are TRBV18 and TRBJ2-7; a weak D match, TRBD2 (5 bases). Germline values: CDR1 KGHSH, CDR2 LQKENI. V was clipped by 2 bases and J by 0 bases, with 8 bases between them. The CDR3 sequence is 14 residues long. The CDR3 DNA sequence: TGTGCCAGCTCACCAGTGGGGAGCTCCTACGAGCAGTACTTC. Translation: CASSPVGSSYEQYF. Full variable domain (missing parts from reference TRBV18 and TRBJ2-7): NAGVMQNPRHLVRRRGQEARLRCSPMKGHSHVYWYRQLPEEGLKFMVYLQKENIIDESGMPKERFSAEFPKEGPSILRIQQVVRGDSAAYFCASSPVGSSYEQYFGPGTRLTVT.

The J gene is TRBJ2-7, the V gene TRBV15, with D possibly TRBD2 on 5 matching bases. Germline V gene data show CDR1 as LNHNV and CDR2 as YYDKDF (reference sequence). The V end was cut by 5 bases, the J end by 1 base, with 15 bases between. This CDR3 comprises 15 residues. Written as DNA, the CDR3 is TGTGCCACCAGCCCCTATGGGGAGAGATCCTACGAGCAGTACTTC. It yields the protein CATSPYGERSYEQYF.

The rearrangement uses TRBV2 and TRBJ2-7, with D possibly being TRBD1 or TRBD2 (5 bases each). Germline-derived CDR1 and CDR2 are SNHLY and FYNNEI. The CDR3 has 14 residues. Trimming stripped 3 bases from V and 0 bases from J, with 9 bases between. The CDR3 protein is CASSDGTASYEQYF. CDR3 bases: TGTGCCAGCAGTGATGGGACGGCCTCCTACGAGCAGTACTTC.

The chain has TRBV7-2 and TRBJ1-1; D call uncertain. Germline CDR1 reads SGHTA; CDR2 reads FQGNSA. The CDR3 runs to 12 residues. Between the trimmed V and J ends, which lost 6 bases and 1 base, there was a span of 6 bases. The CDR3 sequence is CASSEGNTEAFF. CDR3 bases: TGTGCCAGCAGTGAGGGGAACACTGAAGCTTTCTTT.

This clone was observed a single time. This CDR3 reads CASSFGVAGQETQYF. The CDR3 nucleotides read TGTGCCAGCAGCTTCGGGGTAGCGGGGCAAGAGACCCAGTACTTC. V gene TRBV5-8 combines with J gene TRBJ2-5; the match to TRBD2 covers 8 bases. Germline V gene sequence: CDR1 SGHTS, CDR2 YDEGEE. The CDR3 is 15 amino acids. V dropped 2 bases and J dropped 2; count of bases not matched to a gene: 5.

To note about this clone: Different DNA sequences within this sample yield the same CDR3. The rearrangement uses TRBV6-5 and TRBJ1-5; no definite D call. The CDR3 totals 13 residues. V was shortened by 5 bases and J by 5 bases, with 10 bases between the two germline ends. Germline CDR1 and CDR2: MNHEY and SVGAGI. The CDR3 DNA follows: TGTGCCAGCAGTCCCTTCGGGGATCAGCCCCAGCATTTT. This translates into CASSPFGDQPQHF.

This chain connects TRBV4-1 to TRBJ1-1; no clear D gene. Trimming took off 0 bases at V and 7 bases at J, with 3 bases between the two ends. The germline V gene encodes CDR1 MGHRA and CDR2 YSYEKL. This CDR3 has 11 amino acids. In nucleotides, the CDR3 is TGCGCCAGCAGCCAAGAAAATGAAGCTTTCTTT. This translates into CASSQENEAFF.

The genes are TRBV9 and TRBJ2-2; unclear D gene. Trimming stripped 4 bases from V and 10 bases from J, with 14 bases between. Germline values: CDR1 SGDLS, CDR2 YYNGEE. The CDR3 contains 13 residues. The CDR3 here is CASSPGGWKELFF. The CDR3 DNA reads as TGTGCCAGCAGCCCCGGTGGCTGGAAGGAGCTGTTTTTT. Based on the CDR3 plus reference TRBV9 and TRBJ2-2, the full variable domain is DSGVTQTPKHLITATGQRVTLRCSPRSGDLSVYWYQQSLDQGLQFLIQYYNGEERAKGNILERFSAQQFPDLHSELNLSSLELGDSALYFCASSPGGWKELFFGEGSRLTVL.

This clone was detected once. This chain uses TRBV7-9 with TRBJ2-7; no firm D call. Deletions cut 4 bases from V and 1 base from J, with 14 bases between. Germline CDR1 and CDR2: SEHNR and FQNEAQ (reference sequence). The CDR3 length is 15 residues. CDR3 amino acids: CASSSYVGQSYEQYF. The CDR3 DNA reads as TGTGCCAGCAGCTCCTATGTCGGGCAGTCCTACGAGCAGTACTTC. Looking up the rest from reference TRBV7-9 and TRBJ2-7 gives the full variable domain: DTGVSQNPRHKITKRGQNVTFRCDPISEHNRLYWYRQTLGQGPEFLTYFQNEAQLEKSRLLSDRFSAERPKGSFSTLEIQRTEQGDSAMYLCASSSYVGQSYEQYFGPGTRLTVT.

The CDR3 loop reads CASSPPGSGHTGELFF. CDR3 nucleotide sequence: TGTGCCAGCAGCCCCCCAGGCAGCGGTCACACCGGGGAGCTGTTTTTT. This chain links TRBV7-9 with TRBJ2-2, with D maybe TRBD2 (5 bases). CDR1 is SEHNR and CDR2 is FQNEAQ in the germline V gene (reference sequence). This CDR3 is 16 amino acids long. The V and J ends lost 5 bases and 3 bases respectively, with 16 bases between them.

This chain links TRBV6-6 with TRBJ2-1, with 10 bases that match TRBD2. CDR3 size: 15 residues. CDR1 is MNHNY and CDR2 is SVGAGI in the germline V gene (reference sequence). The J segment lost 4 bases and the V segment lost 0 bases, leaving 0 bases of the junction unmatched. The CDR3 nucleotides read TGTGCCAGCAGTTACTCTAGCGGGAGGTACAATGAGCAGTTCTTC. It is translated as CASSYSSGRYNEQFF.

The chain combines TRBV7-8 with TRBJ2-1, with D maybe TRBD1 (6 bases). The germline gives CDR1 SGHVS, CDR2 FQNEAQ. The CDR3 extends over 17 amino acids. The V gene lost 5 bases and the J gene lost 4 bases, with 21 bases spanning the gap. CDR3 loop: CASSEKPQTGPYNEQFF. CDR3 nucleotide sequence: TGTGCCAGCAGCGAAAAACCGCAGACAGGACCTTACAATGAGCAGTTCTTC.

This CDR3 is CASSHSGSRYNEQFF. The CDR3 DNA follows: TGCGCCAGCAGCCATAGCGGGAGTAGATACAATGAGCAGTTCTTC. V usage is TRBV4-3 and J usage is TRBJ2-1, with 9 bases fitting TRBD2. The germline V gene encodes CDR1 LGHNA and CDR2 YSLEER. The CDR3 runs to 15 residues. V was pared by 3 bases and J by 4 bases, with 4 bases of the junction left unmatched.